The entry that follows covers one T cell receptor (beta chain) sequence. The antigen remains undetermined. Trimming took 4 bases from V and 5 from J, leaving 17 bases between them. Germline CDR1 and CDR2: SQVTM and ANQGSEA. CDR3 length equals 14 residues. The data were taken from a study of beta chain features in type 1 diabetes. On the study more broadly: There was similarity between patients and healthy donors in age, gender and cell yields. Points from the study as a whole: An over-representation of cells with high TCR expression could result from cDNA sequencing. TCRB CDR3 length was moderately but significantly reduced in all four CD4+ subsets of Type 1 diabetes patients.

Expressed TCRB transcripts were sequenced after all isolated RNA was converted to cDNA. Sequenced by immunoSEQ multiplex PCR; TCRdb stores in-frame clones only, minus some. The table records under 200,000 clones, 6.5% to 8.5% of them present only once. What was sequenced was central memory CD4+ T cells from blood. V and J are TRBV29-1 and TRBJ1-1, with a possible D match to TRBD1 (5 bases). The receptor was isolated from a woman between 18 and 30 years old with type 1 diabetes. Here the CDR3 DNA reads TGCAGCGTTGGAGCCCACGGGGGTTTGACTGAAGCTTTCTTT. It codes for CSVGAHGGLTEAFF.